Following are 15 T cell receptor beta chains from one sample sequenced in a study of blood T cell repertoires in COVID-19. Here immunoSEQ multiplex PCR was the method, and the copy in TCRdb shows in-frame clones only, minus some. The table includes around 200,000 clones, approximately 83% detected once. The sample was peripheral blood. All receptors come from a man between 45 and 60 years old with active or convalescent COVID-19.

The chain recombines TRBV5-1 with TRBJ1-3, with 9 bases aligning to TRBD1. The CDR3 has 16 residues. The V gene end was trimmed by 2 bases and the J gene end by 2 bases; junction bases not matched to a gene: 5. Germline values: CDR1 SGHRS, CDR2 YFSETQ. CDR3 bases: TGCGCCAGCAGCTTCTCACAGGGGGCGCCTGGAAACACCATATATTTT. Protein product: CASSFSQGAPGNTIYF.

The gene calls are TRBV30 and TRBJ1-3; D is perhaps TRBD1 (5 bases). V lost 2 bases and J 0 bases, leaving 11 bases between the germline ends. Germline V CDR1 and CDR2: GTSNPN, SVGIG (reference sequence). This CDR3 has 15 residues. CDR3 sequence reads: CAWSTDKSSGNTIYF. The CDR3 nucleotides are TGTGCCTGGAGTACGGACAAGAGCTCTGGAAACACCATATATTTT.

CDR3 in DNA: TGCAGTGTTTCCGACAGGGGTGTAGCTTTCTTT. It is translated as CSVSDRGVAFF. The rearrangement joins TRBV20-1 to TRBJ1-1; TRBD1 matches 8 bases. Losses at the gene ends were 7 bases for V and 10 bases for J; bases not matched to a gene: 8. The germline V gene encodes CDR1 DFQATT and CDR2 SNEGSKA (reference sequence). The CDR3 spans 11 residues.

This clone was detected only once. The V and J genes are TRBV29-1 and TRBJ2-2; D possibly corresponds to TRBD1 (6 bases). The CDR3 runs to 14 residues. Trimming cost V 1 base and J 1 base, with 7 bases left between them. Looked up from germline, CDR1 is SQVTM and CDR2 is ANQGSEA. CDR3 region: CSVEVTGNTGELFF. CDR3 in DNA: TGCAGCGTTGAAGTGACAGGGAACACCGGGGAGCTGTTTTTT.

This clone was detected only once. V and J are TRBV11-2 and TRBJ2-7; 9 nucleotides line up with TRBD1. V lost 0 bases, J lost 3 bases, and 6 bases stayed unmatched. Germline assignment: CDR1 SGHAT and CDR2 FQNNGV. The CDR3 is 16 residues long. CDR3 sequence (DNA): TGTGCCAGCAGCTTAGATCGTAGGACAGGGGACTACGAGCAGTACTTC. Translating it yields CASSLDRRTGDYEQYF. The full variable domain, its missing parts supplied by reference TRBV11-2 and TRBJ2-7, is EAGVAQSPRYKIIEKRQSVAFWCNPISGHATLYWYQQILGQGPKLLIQFQNNGVVDDSQLPKDRFSAERLKGVDSTLKIQPAKLEDSAVYLCASSLDRRTGDYEQYFGPGTRLTVT.

The J gene is TRBJ1-3, the V gene TRBV6-5; 7 bases align to TRBD1. V lost 6 bases to trimming and J lost 4 bases; unmatched junction nucleotides: 6. CDR1 and CDR2 (germline): MNHEY, SVGAGI. The CDR3 loop spans 14 amino acids. The CDR3 nucleotides read TGTGCCAGCAGACCTCAGGGGGTCGGAAACACCATATATTTT. Protein product: CASRPQGVGNTIYF.

The chain links TRBV14 to TRBJ2-3; D may be TRBD2 (5 bases). Per germline, CDR1 SGHDN and CDR2 FVKESK. The V end was cut by 4 bases, the J end by 10 bases, with 12 bases between. The CDR3 extends over 12 amino acids. CDR3 region: CASSPTRDSQYF. The CDR3, as DNA: TGTGCCAGCAGCCCCACCCGGGATTCGCAGTATTTT.

V is TRBV6-2 or TRBV6-3 and J is TRBJ1-4; 7 bases agree with TRBD1. Germline V gene data show CDR1 as MNHEY and CDR2 as SVGEGT. V lost 6 bases, J lost 7 bases, and 8 bases stayed unmatched. The CDR3 extends over 14 amino acids. The CDR3 loop is CASSEGQYLEKLFF. The CDR3 region has the DNA TGTGCCAGCAGCGAGGGACAGTACCTTGAAAAACTGTTTTTT.

This chain links TRBV18 with TRBJ2-3; 8 nucleotides align to TRBD1. Germline V gives CDR1 KGHSH, CDR2 LQKENI. The CDR3 consists of 16 residues. The V and J ends lost 4 bases and 1 base, in that order; junction bases with no gene match: 7. CDR3 sequence: CASSLRTGRGTDTQYF. Written as DNA, the CDR3 is TGTGCCAGCTCACTGAGGACAGGGCGGGGCACAGATACGCAGTATTTT.

The genes are TRBV7-2 and TRBJ2-7, with 8 bases fitting TRBD1. The trim removed 5 bases at V and 3 bases at J, leaving 6 bases unmatched. Germline assignment: CDR1 SGHTA and CDR2 FQGNSA. The CDR3 has 14 amino acids. DNA of the CDR3: TGTGCCAGCAGCCGTCCCGGGACAGGCTACGAGCAGTACTTC. Translation: CASSRPGTGYEQYF.

The rearrangement joins TRBV5-1 to TRBJ2-1, with D possibly being TRBD2 (6 bases). The CDR3 totals 15 residues. The germline V gene encodes CDR1 SGHRS and CDR2 YFSETQ. Between the trimmed V and J ends, which lost 4 bases and 8 bases, there was a span of 19 bases. The CDR3, as DNA: TGCGCCAGCAGCCCCCGTCCGGGCGGGGATCATGAGCAGTTCTTC. Translated: CASSPRPGGDHEQFF.

The rearrangement joins TRBV3-1 (or the pseudogene TRBV3-2) to TRBJ2-3; 9 nucleotides align to TRBD2. Germline V gene data show CDR1 as LGHDT and CDR2 as YNNKEL (reference sequence). The CDR3 sequence is 15 residues long. Trimming at V came to 4 bases and at J to 1 base, leaving 3 bases not matched to a gene. CDR3 sequence: CASSLQRGGTDTQYF. The CDR3 DNA reads as TGTGCCAGCAGCCTTCAGCGGGGGGGCACAGATACGCAGTATTTT.

This chain joins TRBV13 and TRBJ2-7, with 12 bases matching TRBD2. Trimming took 2 bases from V and 3 from J; bases not matched to a gene: 11. Germline loops: CDR1 PRHDT, CDR2 FYEKMQ (reference sequence). CDR3 length equals 18 residues. The CDR3 loop is CASSLLAGGPQSGYEQYF. The CDR3 DNA sequence: TGTGCCAGCAGCTTACTAGCGGGGGGGCCCCAATCTGGCTACGAGCAGTACTTC.

This chain uses TRBV7-9 with TRBJ1-6, with D perhaps TRBD1 (5 bases). The CDR3 covers 15 residues. Germline loops: CDR1 SEHNR, CDR2 FQNEAQ (reference sequence). The V end lost 3 bases, the J end lost 7 bases, and 13 bases lay between the germline ends. CDR3: CASSFGALVNSPLHF. In DNA, the CDR3 is TGTGCCAGCAGCTTTGGGGCCCTAGTAAATTCACCCCTCCACTTT.

The rearrangement uses TRBV9 and TRBJ2-3; TRBD1 matches at 8 bases. V gave up 0 bases and J gave up 3 bases; unmatched junction bases: 9. Germline-derived CDR1 and CDR2 are SGDLS and YYNGEE. The CDR3 extends over 17 amino acids. CDR3 nucleotide sequence: TGTGCCAGCAGCGTAGAAGAAGGCAGGGGGCCTACAGATACGCAGTATTTT. Protein product: CASSVEEGRGPTDTQYF.